This T cell receptor (beta chain) was identified during a study of blood T cells in healthy people across ages. The CDR3 length is 15 residues. CDR1 and CDR2 (germline): KGHDR, SFDVKD. With 0 bases removed from V and 6 bases from J, the gap between germline ends came to 12 bases. It was with a sample-barcoded 5' primer and a J-beta primer mix that a second PCR of roughly 6 to 12 cycles was run. TCRdb used MiXCR to reprocess the 5' RACE reads, holding one entry per CDR3 protein. The sample has some 670,000 distinct CDR3 sequences, under 65% seen once. This clonotype was detected many times. The sequencing sample was made of blood. This chain joins TRBV24-1 and TRBJ2-3; D is possibly TRBD1 or TRBD2 (6 bases each). This clonotype was sampled from a woman of 80 years or more in good health. CDR3 nucleotides: TGTGCCACCAGTGATTTGAGCACAGGGACTGATACGCAGTATTTT. It codes for CATSDLSTGTDTQYF.